A selection of T cell receptor beta chains follows, all from one sample in a study of blood T cells in healthy people across ages. TCRdb itself ran the 5' RACE reads through MiXCR, one entry per CDR3 protein. Seen here are about 1.4 million distinct CDR3 sequences, almost 60% observed once, and the top ten hold 6.5% to 8%. The material sequenced was blood. These receptors all come from a man aged 18 to 35 in good health. CDR3s include the opening cysteine and the closing phenylalanine or tryptophan. The D gene is left open where the match is weak. Clone size is not always given. Where it is, it says once, few, many or a class for expanded clones.

d_gene: -
j_gene: TRBJ1-2
abundance: -
v_gene: TRBV6-2/TRBV6-3
CDR3aa: CASRRSTVNYGYTF
CDR3nt: TGTGCCAGCAGACGAAGTACTGTTAACTATGGCTACACCTTC

d_gene: TRBD2
j_gene: TRBJ2-2
abundance: -
v_gene: TRBV4-2
CDR3aa: CASSQDGTSANTGELFF
CDR3nt: TGTGCCAGCAGCCAAGACGGGACTAGCGCGAACACCGGGGAGCTGTTTTTT

d_gene: -
j_gene: TRBJ1-4
abundance: once
v_gene: TRBV30
CDR3aa: CAWSRQVSFEKLFF
CDR3nt: TGTGCCTGGAGCCGACAGGTTTCTTTTGAAAAACTGTTTTTT

d_gene: -
j_gene: TRBJ1-6
abundance: -
v_gene: TRBV27
CDR3aa: CASKLQVTGSPLHF
CDR3nt: TGTGCCAGCAAACTACAGGTTACCGGTTCACCCCTCCACTTT

d_gene: -
j_gene: TRBJ2-7
abundance: few
v_gene: TRBV5-4
CDR3aa: CASSDGGILSSYEQYF
CDR3nt: TGTGCCAGCAGCGACGGTGGGATTTTGAGCTCCTACGAGCAGTACTTC

d_gene: TRBD1
j_gene: TRBJ1-1
abundance: few
v_gene: TRBV12-3/TRBV12-4
CDR3aa: CASSNRGRTEAFF
CDR3nt: TGTGCCAGCAGTAACAGGGGGCGAACTGAAGCTTTCTTT

d_gene: -
j_gene: TRBJ2-5
abundance: -
v_gene: TRBV10-3
CDR3aa: CAISGLADQETQYF
CDR3nt: TGTGCCATCAGTGGGCTGGCGGACCAAGAGACCCAGTACTTC

d_gene: -
j_gene: TRBJ1-6
abundance: -
v_gene: TRBV27
CDR3aa: CASRYGVNSPLHF
CDR3nt: TGTGCCAGCAGATATGGGGTTAATTCACCCCTCCACTTT

d_gene: -
j_gene: TRBJ1-1
abundance: -
v_gene: TRBV27
CDR3aa: CASSFGGSNTEAFF
CDR3nt: TGTGCCAGCAGTTTCGGGGGGAGTAACACTGAAGCTTTCTTT

d_gene: TRBD1
j_gene: TRBJ2-1
abundance: -
v_gene: TRBV12-3/TRBV12-4
CDR3aa: CASTGTGGYNEQFF
CDR3nt: TGTGCCAGCACCGGGACAGGGGGCTACAATGAGCAGTTCTTC

d_gene: -
j_gene: TRBJ2-5
abundance: -
v_gene: TRBV5-1
CDR3aa: CASSEGSQETQYF
CDR3nt: TGCGCCAGCAGTGAGGGGTCACAAGAGACCCAGTACTTC

d_gene: -
j_gene: TRBJ1-2
abundance: -
v_gene: TRBV25-1
CDR3aa: CASSALDRGDYGYTF
CDR3nt: TGTGCCAGCAGTGCCTTAGACCGGGGCGACTATGGCTACACCTTC

d_gene: -
j_gene: TRBJ2-3
abundance: -
v_gene: TRBV4-3
CDR3aa: CASSKGGTDTQYF
CDR3nt: TGCGCCAGCAGCAAGGGGGGCACAGATACGCAGTATTTT

d_gene: -
j_gene: TRBJ1-5
abundance: -
v_gene: TRBV6-5
CDR3aa: CASSQSSNQPQHF
CDR3nt: TGTGCCAGCAGTCAGTCTTCCAATCAGCCCCAGCATTTT

d_gene: TRBD2
j_gene: TRBJ2-7
abundance: -
v_gene: TRBV7-2
CDR3aa: CASSVPGGIYEQYF
CDR3nt: TGTGCCAGCAGCGTACCGGGGGGTATCTACGAGCAGTACTTC

d_gene: -
j_gene: TRBJ2-2
abundance: -
v_gene: TRBV7-9
CDR3aa: CASSLYRGEGTGELFF
CDR3nt: TGTGCCAGCAGCTTATATCGGGGAGAGGGCACCGGGGAGCTGTTTTTT

d_gene: TRBD2
j_gene: TRBJ2-1
abundance: few
v_gene: TRBV12-3/TRBV12-4
CDR3aa: CASRGLAGGRNEQFF
CDR3nt: TGTGCCAGCAGGGGACTAGCGGGAGGTAGAAATGAGCAGTTCTTC

d_gene: TRBD2
j_gene: TRBJ2-7
abundance: -
v_gene: TRBV4-1
CDR3aa: CASSQVPWEGNEQYF
CDR3nt: TGCGCCAGCAGCCAAGTCCCGTGGGAGGGCAACGAGCAGTACTTC

d_gene: TRBD1
j_gene: TRBJ2-5
abundance: -
v_gene: TRBV12-3/TRBV12-4
CDR3aa: CASSPSRGLGETQYF
CDR3nt: TGTGCCAGCAGTCCATCCAGGGGGTTGGGTGAGACCCAGTACTTC

d_gene: TRBD1
j_gene: TRBJ2-7
abundance: -
v_gene: TRBV20-1
CDR3aa: CSASSSPGQGPGEQYF
CDR3nt: TGCAGTGCTAGTAGTTCCCCGGGACAGGGTCCAGGAGAGCAGTACTTC

d_gene: TRBD1
j_gene: TRBJ2-3
abundance: many
v_gene: TRBV12-3/TRBV12-4
CDR3aa: CASTLGDRGIDTQYF
CDR3nt: TGTGCCAGCACCCTGGGGGACAGGGGTATAGATACGCAGTATTTT

d_gene: TRBD2
j_gene: TRBJ2-7
abundance: few
v_gene: TRBV5-1
CDR3aa: CASSDGTSTYEQYF
CDR3nt: TGCGCCAGCAGCGATGGGACTAGCACTTACGAGCAGTACTTC

d_gene: TRBD1
j_gene: TRBJ2-7
abundance: few
v_gene: TRBV5-5
CDR3aa: CASSLGQLLYEQYF
CDR3nt: TGTGCCAGCAGCCTGGGACAGCTCCTCTACGAGCAGTACTTC

d_gene: -
j_gene: TRBJ1-4
abundance: -
v_gene: TRBV4-1
CDR3aa: CASSQGRGEKLFF
CDR3nt: TGCGCCAGCAGCCAAGGCCGCGGTGAAAAACTGTTTTTT

d_gene: -
j_gene: TRBJ2-1
abundance: -
v_gene: TRBV20-1
CDR3aa: CSASNGVGNKQFF
CDR3nt: TGCAGTGCTTCAAACGGGGTCGGCAATAAGCAGTTCTTC

d_gene: TRBD1
j_gene: TRBJ2-7
abundance: -
v_gene: TRBV5-5
CDR3aa: CASTLIWDRAYEQYF
CDR3nt: TGTGCCAGCACTCTTATATGGGACAGGGCTTACGAGCAGTACTTC

d_gene: -
j_gene: TRBJ2-2
abundance: few
v_gene: TRBV15
CDR3aa: CATSTLNTGELFF
CDR3nt: TGTGCCACCAGCACCCTGAACACCGGGGAGCTGTTTTTT

d_gene: TRBD1
j_gene: TRBJ1-1
abundance: few
v_gene: TRBV5-1
CDR3aa: CASSFGQGNTEAFF
CDR3nt: TGTGCCAGCAGTTTCGGACAGGGGAACACTGAAGCTTTCTTT

d_gene: -
j_gene: TRBJ2-1
abundance: -
v_gene: TRBV4-1
CDR3aa: CASSPSGRDFIYNEQFF
CDR3nt: TGCGCCAGCAGCCCCTCTGGGCGGGATTTTATATACAATGAGCAGTTCTTC

d_gene: -
j_gene: TRBJ1-2
abundance: -
v_gene: TRBV10-3
CDR3aa: CAISESSGLRGYTF
CDR3nt: TGTGCCATCAGTGAGTCTTCCGGGTTGAGGGGCTACACCTTC

d_gene: -
j_gene: TRBJ1-5
abundance: -
v_gene: TRBV25-1
CDR3aa: CASSEGGYSNQPQHF
CDR3nt: TGTGCCAGCAGTGAAGGGGGTTATAGCAATCAGCCCCAGCATTTT

d_gene: -
j_gene: TRBJ2-1
abundance: few
v_gene: TRBV29-1
CDR3aa: CSVAGEQFF
CDR3nt: TGCAGCGTTGCCGGTGAGCAGTTCTTC

d_gene: -
j_gene: TRBJ2-2
abundance: -
v_gene: TRBV29-1
CDR3aa: CSGRVPNTGELFF
CDR3nt: TGCAGCGGACGAGTGCCGAACACCGGGGAGCTGTTTTTT

d_gene: TRBD1
j_gene: TRBJ1-5
abundance: -
v_gene: TRBV12-3/TRBV12-4
CDR3aa: CASTGTGATQPQHF
CDR3nt: TGTGCCAGCACCGGAACAGGGGCGACCCAGCCCCAGCATTTT

d_gene: -
j_gene: TRBJ1-4
abundance: few
v_gene: TRBV4-1
CDR3aa: CASSQRGGEKLFF
CDR3nt: TGCGCCAGCAGCCAACGGGGGGGTGAAAAACTGTTTTTT

d_gene: -
j_gene: TRBJ2-7
abundance: -
v_gene: TRBV28
CDR3aa: CASQGGGGPYEQYF
CDR3nt: TGTGCCTCCCAGGGCGGCGGGGGCCCCTACGAGCAGTACTTC

d_gene: -
j_gene: TRBJ1-2
abundance: -
v_gene: TRBV7-9
CDR3aa: CASSFIVGTETGYGYTF
CDR3nt: TGTGCCAGCAGCTTCATCGTAGGAACAGAAACGGGCTATGGCTACACCTTC

d_gene: TRBD1
j_gene: TRBJ1-4
abundance: -
v_gene: TRBV20-1
CDR3aa: CSARTLRGDEKLFF
CDR3nt: TGCAGTGCTAGAACGCTCAGGGGGGATGAAAAACTGTTTTTT

d_gene: -
j_gene: TRBJ2-1
abundance: -
v_gene: TRBV12-3/TRBV12-4
CDR3aa: CASSFAGANNEQFF
CDR3nt: TGTGCCAGCAGTTTTGCGGGGGCTAACAATGAGCAGTTCTTC

d_gene: -
j_gene: TRBJ2-3
abundance: -
v_gene: TRBV5-6
CDR3aa: CASSLYRAGDTQYF
CDR3nt: TGTGCCAGCAGCTTGTACAGGGCTGGAGATACGCAGTATTTT

d_gene: -
j_gene: TRBJ2-2
abundance: -
v_gene: TRBV13
CDR3aa: CASNPGGFSNTGELFF
CDR3nt: TGTGCCAGCAACCCAGGAGGGTTCTCGAACACCGGGGAGCTGTTTTTT

d_gene: TRBD1
j_gene: TRBJ2-1
abundance: -
v_gene: TRBV6-4
CDR3aa: CASSETGGMLSQYTTRNEQFF
CDR3nt: TGTGCCAGCAGTGAAACAGGGGGCATGCTCTCCCAATATACAACTCGAAATGAGCAGTTCTTC

d_gene: -
j_gene: TRBJ1-6
abundance: once
v_gene: TRBV27
CDR3aa: CASMRVLSSYNSPLHF
CDR3nt: TGTGCCAGCATGAGGGTGCTTAGCTCCTATAATTCACCCCTCCACTTT

d_gene: -
j_gene: TRBJ2-5
abundance: -
v_gene: TRBV12-3/TRBV12-4
CDR3aa: CASSLQVIPGPRETQYF
CDR3nt: TGTGCCAGCAGTTTACAGGTCATCCCAGGGCCCAGGGAGACCCAGTACTTC

d_gene: TRBD2
j_gene: TRBJ2-5
abundance: few
v_gene: TRBV20-1
CDR3aa: CSARGTSGEETQYF
CDR3nt: TGCAGTGCTAGAGGGACTAGCGGGGAAGAGACCCAGTACTTC

d_gene: -
j_gene: TRBJ2-3
abundance: few
v_gene: TRBV12-3/TRBV12-4
CDR3aa: CASSWTDTDTQYF
CDR3nt: TGTGCCAGCAGTTGGACGGACACAGATACGCAGTATTTT

d_gene: -
j_gene: TRBJ1-4
abundance: few
v_gene: TRBV7-2
CDR3aa: CASRKDPNGEKLFF
CDR3nt: TGTGCCAGCAGAAAAGACCCCAACGGGGAAAAACTGTTTTTT

d_gene: TRBD2
j_gene: TRBJ2-3
abundance: -
v_gene: TRBV2
CDR3aa: CASSEFLAGVPDTQYF
CDR3nt: TGTGCCAGCAGTGAATTCTTAGCGGGGGTCCCAGATACGCAGTATTTT

d_gene: -
j_gene: TRBJ2-7
abundance: -
v_gene: TRBV7-9
CDR3aa: CASSQDTNPGEQYF
CDR3nt: TGTGCCAGCAGCCAGGACACCAACCCCGGGGAGCAGTACTTC

d_gene: TRBD1
j_gene: TRBJ2-5
abundance: -
v_gene: TRBV4-3
CDR3aa: CASSQENDRAGTQYF
CDR3nt: TGCGCCAGCAGCCAAGAGAATGACAGGGCTGGGACCCAGTACTTC

d_gene: -
j_gene: TRBJ2-6
abundance: few
v_gene: TRBV12-3/TRBV12-4
CDR3aa: CASKAGANVLTF
CDR3nt: TGTGCCAGCAAGGCCGGGGCCAACGTCCTGACTTTC

d_gene: -
j_gene: TRBJ2-1
abundance: few
v_gene: TRBV7-2
CDR3aa: CASSLTGTANNEQFF
CDR3nt: TGTGCCAGCAGCTTAACCGGGACGGCGAACAATGAGCAGTTCTTC

d_gene: TRBD1
j_gene: TRBJ2-7
abundance: -
v_gene: TRBV5-1
CDR3aa: CASSFDRDVLRSSYEQYF
CDR3nt: TGCGCCAGCAGCTTCGACAGGGACGTCCTGAGGAGCTCCTACGAGCAGTACTTC

d_gene: TRBD2
j_gene: TRBJ2-2
abundance: -
v_gene: TRBV18
CDR3aa: CASSPPGGLNTGELFF
CDR3nt: TGTGCCAGCTCACCACCGGGAGGGCTCAACACCGGGGAGCTGTTTTTT

d_gene: -
j_gene: TRBJ2-1
abundance: -
v_gene: TRBV4-1
CDR3aa: CASSPWGTRNSYNEQFF
CDR3nt: TGCGCCAGCAGCCCCTGGGGGACTCGCAACTCCTACAATGAGCAGTTCTTC

d_gene: -
j_gene: TRBJ2-5
abundance: -
v_gene: TRBV27
CDR3aa: CASSSRSWTETQYF
CDR3nt: TGTGCCAGCAGTTCCCGCTCGTGGACTGAGACCCAGTACTTC